This T cell receptor beta chain was sequenced for a study of T cell changes during pregnancy in multiple sclerosis. The germline gives CDR1 MNHEY, CDR2 SMNVEV (reference sequence). The CDR3 length is 15 residues. The ends lost 0 bases at V and 6 bases at J; junction bases unmatched: 2. Sequenced by immunoSEQ multiplex PCR; TCRdb stores in-frame clones only, minus some. This table has more than 40,000 clones, approximately 92% appearing once. The sequencing here drew on CD4+ T cells from peripheral blood mononuclear cells, taken in the third trimester of pregnancy. The TCR originated in a female donor with multiple sclerosis, enrolled in a pregnancy study. This chain connects TRBV27 to TRBJ2-1; 10 positions match TRBD1. The CDR3 loop reads CASSLSRDRGNEQFF. The CDR3 DNA sequence: TGTGCCAGCAGTTTATCCCGGGACAGGGGCAATGAGCAGTTCTTC.